This T cell receptor beta chain was sequenced for a study of blood T cells in healthy people across ages. Study information: Template switching retrieved approximately one barcoded beta molecule for each two T cells.

Germline V lookup: CDR1 SSHAT, CDR2 FNYEAQ (reference sequence). CDR3 length equals 14 residues. For the second PCR, which ran for roughly 6 to 12 cycles, a sample-barcoded 5' primer and a J-beta primer mix were used. TCRdb recomputed calls from the 5' RACE reads with MiXCR, one row per CDR3 protein. The sample holds fewer than 900,000 distinct CDR3 sequences, around 34% seen once. Overall study findings and caveats: Any changes in expanded clonotypes were possibly confounded, as donor CMV status remained unknown. While age rose, TCR beta diversity per million T cells dropped in a roughly linear way. Fewer expanded clones and more diversity marked long-lived versus aged donors.

A word on this clonotype: What it binds is not known. At one boundary the junction diverges from the germline segment, which might be a read error.

V is TRBV7-7 and J is TRBJ2-5; no clear D. The TCR originated in a man younger than 35 in good health. Sequenced input: blood. CDR3 sequence (DNA): TGTGCTAGCAGCTTTAGCCCAGAACTAGAGACCCAGTACTTC. Residues: CASSFSPELETQYF.